A single T cell receptor beta chain is shown here with its context. The antigen is unknown. Germline V CDR1 and CDR2: MRHNA, SNTAGT. CDR3 length: 15 amino acids. The V end lost 0 bases, the J end lost 1 base, and 8 bases lay between the germline ends. This sample is part of a study of cytomegalovirus exposure and HLA in healthy donors. Study outcomes and limitations: Data from an earlier analysis indicated that most TCR beta V segments were productive either about 87% or about 30% of the time. On later analysis, the bulk of CMV-associated TCR beta chains appeared to be HLA-restricted.

The PCR made use of 60 Vbeta and 13 Jbeta primers. Sequenced by immunoSEQ multiplex PCR; TCRdb stores in-frame clones only, minus some. Of around 180,000 clones listed, 70% to 90% are singletons. This chain connects TRBV6-4 to TRBJ2-3; D possibly corresponds to TRBD1 (5 bases). The receptor was isolated from a woman aged 18-29 years in good health and CMV-seronegative. The sequencing input was PBMCs. The chain's CDR3 is CASSDSGAGTDTQYF. The CDR3 DNA reads TGTGCCAGCAGTGACTCAGGGGCCGGCACAGATACGCAGTATTTT.